A single T cell receptor (beta chain) is shown here with its context. As yet, its antigen is unknown. This record belongs to a study of identifying expanded T cells in peripheral blood. Study-wide results and limits: Across healthy donors, higher total template counts meant significantly greater roughly 2-week count variance.

Produced via immunoSEQ multiplex PCR; TCRdb's table is partial and in-frame only. The data hold around 130,000 clones, with roughly 90% observed a single time. V shed 1 base and J shed 5 bases, with 6 bases lying between them. Looked up from germline, CDR1 is SEHNR and CDR2 is FQNEAQ (reference sequence). The CDR3 runs to 13 residues. The chain joins TRBV7-9 to TRBJ1-5; TRBD1 might be the D (5 bases). Source material: blood. The receptor comes from a person aged 18 to 70 in good health. CDR3 loop: CASSLGGDQPQHF. CDR3 DNA: TGTGCCAGCAGCTTAGGAGGGGATCAGCCCCAGCATTTT.